Described below is a single TCR beta chain sequence and its context. A multiplex PCR was run with 60 Vbeta primers and 13 Jbeta primers. Some clones are missing from TCRdb's copy, which holds only in-frame ones; the method was immunoSEQ multiplex PCR. This sample has about 130,000 clones, with 10% to 13% found just once. Germline CDR1 reads PRHDT; CDR2 reads FYEKMQ (reference sequence). This CDR3 spans 13 amino acids. The V gene lost 1 base and the J gene lost 10 bases, with 11 bases spanning the gap. The sample originates from a study of cytomegalovirus exposure and HLA in healthy donors. This TCR was sampled from a woman aged 18-30 years in good health and CMV-seropositive. Sequencing input: PBMCs. The chain couples TRBV13 to TRBJ2-1, with D hard to call. The CDR3 DNA is TGTGCCAGCAGCTTAGACTCTCCCAAGGAGCAGTTCTTC. As protein: CASSLDSPKEQFF.